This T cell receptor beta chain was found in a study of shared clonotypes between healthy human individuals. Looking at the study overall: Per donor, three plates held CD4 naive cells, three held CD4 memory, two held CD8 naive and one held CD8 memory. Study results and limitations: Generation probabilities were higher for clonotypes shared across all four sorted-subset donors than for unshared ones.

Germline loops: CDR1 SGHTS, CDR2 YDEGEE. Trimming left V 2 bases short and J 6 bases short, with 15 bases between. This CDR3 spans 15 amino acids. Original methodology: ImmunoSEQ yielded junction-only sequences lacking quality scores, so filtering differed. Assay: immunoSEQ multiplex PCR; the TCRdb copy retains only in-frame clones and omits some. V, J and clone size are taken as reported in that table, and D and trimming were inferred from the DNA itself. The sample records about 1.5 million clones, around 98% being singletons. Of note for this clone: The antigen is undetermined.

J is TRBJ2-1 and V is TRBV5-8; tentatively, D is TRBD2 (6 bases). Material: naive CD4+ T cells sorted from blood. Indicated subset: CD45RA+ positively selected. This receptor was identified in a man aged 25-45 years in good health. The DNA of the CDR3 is TGTGCCAGCAGCTTATGGGCTAGCGTCCCCAATGAGCAGTTCTTC. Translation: CASSLWASVPNEQFF.